This T cell receptor (beta chain) was retrieved from a study of Ad26.COV2.S vaccination and SARS-CoV-2 variants. The treatment denotes: about 20 received Ad26.COV2.S at low or high dose, single or two shots; roughly five received placebo; per-sample allocation not given. Samples analyzed were those drawn on day 63 after the first vaccine or placebo injection. TCRdb keeps only in-frame clones here, not all; method: immunoSEQ multiplex PCR. The sample consists of some 350,000 clones, about nine tenths of them appearing once. In its sample, this clone was seen once. The CDR3 runs to 19 residues. J gave up 1 base and V 0 bases, and 6 bases lay outside the gene matches. Germline V gene sequence: CDR1 SGHDN, CDR2 FVKESK.

The receptor was isolated from a person between 18 and 65 years old who received the Ad26.COV2.S COVID-19 vaccine or a placebo. The sequences come from peripheral blood, collected in a trial of Ad26.COV2.S vaccine versus placebo. The V call is TRBV14, the J call TRBJ2-3; 14 bases are a match to TRBD2. As DNA, the CDR3 is TGTGCCAGCAGCCAAGACTTGACTAGCGGGAGGGCCCGCACAGATACGCAGTATTTT. Translated, it gives CASSQDLTSGRARTDTQYF.